The 17 T cell receptor beta chains reported below all come from one sample, sequenced in a study of blood T cell repertoires in COVID-19 (dated by TCRdb to the early 2020s). Library prep was done by the immunoSEQ multiplex PCR assay. TCRdb's version of the immuneACCESS table is confined to in-frame rearrangements and falls short of the full clone set. An unresolved V gene accounts for under half of the shortfall where checked; the remainder is of unknown origin. This sample comprises 30,000 to 40,000 clones, 80% to 95% of them detected only once. The ten most abundant clones make up approximately 0.95% of the sample. The sample taken for sequencing was peripheral blood. The source of these receptors is a male donor with active COVID-19.

V usage is TRBV27 and J usage is TRBJ2-7, with TRBD2 matching 10 bases. The CDR3 loop spans 16 amino acids. After removal of 3 bases from V and 0 bases from J, the junction contained 5 bases not matched to a gene. Germline values: CDR1 MNHEY, CDR2 SMNVEV (reference sequence). The CDR3 sequence is CASSLSGGGRSYEQYF. Written as DNA, the CDR3 is TGTGCCAGCAGTTTGAGCGGGGGGGGTCGCTCCTACGAGCAGTACTTC.

V gene TRBV19 combines with J gene TRBJ2-5; tentative D call: TRBD2 (6 bases). This CDR3 comprises 14 residues. V was cut by 1 base and J by 5 bases, with 11 bases left in between. Germline assignment: CDR1 LNHDA and CDR2 SQIVND (reference sequence). CDR3 loop: CASSIVLSGETQYF. The CDR3 coding sequence is TGTGCCAGTAGTATAGTTTTGAGCGGGGAGACCCAGTACTTC.

V and J are TRBV27 and TRBJ2-7, with 10 positions matching TRBD1. Germline CDR1 MNHEY, CDR2 SMNVEV (reference sequence). The CDR3 sequence is 14 residues long. With 4 bases clipped from V and 7 bases from J, the junction kept 7 bases outside the gene matches. The DNA of the CDR3 is TGTGCCAGCAGTTCCCGCGGGACAGGGGATGAGCAGTACTTC. Protein: CASSSRGTGDEQYF.

In this sample, this clone turned up a few times. The chain uses TRBV3-1 (or the pseudogene TRBV3-2) and TRBJ1-2, with D perhaps TRBD1 (6 bases). The CDR3 has 15 residues. Trimming removed 5 bases at V and 2 bases at J, with 15 bases between. Looked up from germline, CDR1 is LGHDT and CDR2 is YNNKEL (reference sequence). In DNA, the CDR3 is TGTGCCAGCAGCACCCCGGGACAAGACAACTATGGCTACACCTTC. Translating gives CASSTPGQDNYGYTF.

The V and J genes are TRBV6-2 or TRBV6-3 and TRBJ2-7; D gene ambiguous. Germline V gene lookup returns CDR1 MNHEY and CDR2 SVGEGT. V shed 6 bases and J shed 4 bases, with 7 bases lying between them. There are 11 residues in the CDR3. CDR3 residues: CASSQAYEQYF. CDR3 in DNA: TGTGCCAGCAGCCAAGCATACGAGCAGTACTTC.

The V call is TRBV6-6, the J call TRBJ2-3; TRBD1 agrees at 11 bases. The V gene's germline CDR1 is MNHNY and CDR2 SVGAGI (reference sequence). The CDR3 length is 16 residues. Trimming took 2 bases from V and 1 from J; bases not matched to a gene: 2. The CDR3 nucleotides read TGTGCCAGCAGTTACCTGGGACAGGGGGGCACAGATACGCAGTATTTT. Protein product: CASSYLGQGGTDTQYF.

In nucleotides, the CDR3 is TGTGCCAGAAGCCTGAAAGAAAGGACAGTTAACTATGGCTACACCTTC. It encodes CARSLKERTVNYGYTF. The chain carries TRBV5-3 and TRBJ1-2; D is possibly TRBD1 (6 bases). TRBV5-3 is identified as an open reading frame with a role that is uncertain. The germline V and J ends were trimmed by 4 bases and 1 base, with 17 bases remaining between them. The CDR3 contains 16 residues.

The rearrangement joins TRBV30 to TRBJ1-6; D is undetermined. V was trimmed by 1 base and J by 0 bases, leaving 10 bases between them. Germline loops: CDR1 GTSNPN, CDR2 SVGIG (reference sequence). The CDR3 extends over 16 amino acids. The chain's CDR3 is CAWSDKASSYNSPLHF. In DNA, the CDR3 is TGTGCCTGGAGTGACAAAGCGAGCTCCTATAATTCACCCCTCCACTTT.

The rearrangement joins TRBV4-1 to TRBJ2-5; 7 bases agree with TRBD1. This CDR3 has 15 amino acids. CDR1 and CDR2 from the germline V gene are MGHRA and YSYEKL. V trimming: 4 bases; J trimming: 2 bases; junction bases outside the gene matches: 7. CDR3 sequence: CASSLELTGQETQYF. The DNA of the CDR3 is TGCGCCAGCAGCCTTGAGTTGACAGGGCAAGAGACCCAGTACTTC.

The genes are TRBV30 and TRBJ1-2; 8 positions agree with TRBD1. Germline loops: CDR1 GTSNPN, CDR2 SVGIG (reference sequence). The CDR3 totals 13 residues. Trimming at V came to 2 bases and at J to 5 bases, leaving 4 bases not matched to a gene. Written as DNA, the CDR3 is TGTGCCTGGAGTCTCGGGACAGGATATGGCTACACCTTC. This encodes CAWSLGTGYGYTF. The full variable domain, in which reference TRBV30 and TRBJ1-2 provide the parts outside the CDR3, is SQTIHQWPATLVQPVGSPLSLECTVEGTSNPNLYWYRQAAGRGLQLLFYSVGIGQISSEVPQNLSASRPQDRQFILSSKKLLLSDSGFYLCAWSLGTGYGYTFGSGTRLTVV.

V gene TRBV5-1 combines with J gene TRBJ1-4, with D perhaps matching TRBD1 (5 bases). The CDR3 consists of 18 residues. The germline V gene has CDR1 SGHRS and CDR2 YFSETQ. V dropped 0 bases and J dropped 2 bases, with 17 bases sitting between them. The CDR3 DNA reads as TGCGCCAGCAGCTTGGCCCTATCAGGGATAGCCACTAATGAAAAACTGTTTTTT. Protein: CASSLALSGIATNEKLFF.

This chain links TRBV5-1 with TRBJ1-2; 9 bases match TRBD1. The CDR3 loop spans 14 amino acids. Germline V gene data show CDR1 as SGHRS and CDR2 as YFSETQ. V lost 7 bases and J lost 2; bases outside the gene matches: 6. The CDR3 region has the DNA TGCGCCAGCGGTCGACAGGGGGTAAACTATGGCTACACCTTC. This sequence encodes CASGRQGVNYGYTF.

The chain combines TRBV2 with TRBJ1-6; D call uncertain. The CDR3 consists of 14 residues. Germline loops: CDR1 SNHLY, CDR2 FYNNEI. V was trimmed by 4 bases and J by 9 bases, leaving 13 bases between them. CDR3 sequence: CASSVLVDGSPLHF. The CDR3 DNA follows: TGTGCCAGCAGTGTACTCGTAGATGGTTCACCCCTCCACTTT.

The chain employs TRBV19 and TRBJ2-7; D is perhaps TRBD1 (6 bases). This CDR3 has 13 residues. In germline, CDR1 is LNHDA, CDR2 SQIVND (reference sequence). Trimming took off 8 bases at V and 0 bases at J, with 11 bases between the two ends. CDR3 in amino acids: CASARQASYEQYF. The DNA for the CDR3 is TGTGCCAGTGCCCGACAGGCCTCCTACGAGCAGTACTTC.

The chain couples TRBV5-4 to TRBJ1-2; D is unclear. V gave up 1 base and J gave up 4 bases, with 5 bases separating them. Germline V gene lookup returns CDR1 SGHNT and CDR2 YYREEE (reference sequence). The CDR3 covers 12 residues. The CDR3 DNA sequence: TGTGCCAGCAGCTTGCGGGTCTATGGCTACACCTTC. It codes for CASSLRVYGYTF.

The chain employs TRBV5-1 and TRBJ2-5, with 7 bases fitting TRBD1. The CDR3 is 17 residues long. V was pared by 4 bases and J by 1 base, with 13 bases of the junction left unmatched. From germline, CDR1 is SGHRS and CDR2 YFSETQ. Here the CDR3 DNA reads TGCGCCAGCAGCCCAGGGACAGTCGAACCATCCCAAGAGACCCAGTACTTC. Its protein is CASSPGTVEPSQETQYF.

The chain recombines TRBV5-8 with TRBJ2-2; TRBD1 agrees at 7 bases. Germline V gene data show CDR1 as SGHTS and CDR2 as YDEGEE. Losses at the gene ends were 9 bases for V and 2 bases for J; bases not matched to a gene: 10. CDR3 length: 15 amino acids. This CDR3 is CATVRQGLNTGELFF. In DNA, the CDR3 is TGTGCCACCGTTCGACAGGGTCTAAACACCGGGGAGCTGTTTTTT.